This T cell receptor beta chain stems from a study of shared clonotypes between healthy human individuals. Study at large: Donor ages ranged 18 to 49 years: a couple of women, a few men.

The repertoire was sequenced with immunoSEQ multiplex PCR; TCRdb's copy has only in-frame clones and lacks some. The sample yields about 2.1 million clones, about 92% seen once. Study-wide findings and caveats: Relative to their counterparts shared across all four donors, non-shared clonotypes exhibited diminished generation probabilities.

Terminally differentiated effector memory CD45RA+ cells were left out of the naive CD8 fraction, which was CD45RO-negative and positively selected for CCR7. On this clone itself: Its target is unknown. A much larger clone lies a single base off, so this may be a read error. Other DNA sequences within the sample encode an identical CDR3.

This sequence was found in a man aged 18 to 35 in good health. Some clones in this sample may be carry-over from other donors' samples. Sequenced: naive CD8+ T cells from PBMCs.

CDR3 coding DNA: TGCGCCAGCAGCCAAGGGCTAGGGTACGAGCAGTACTTC. Amino acid sequence: CASSQGLGYEQYF. This chain uses TRBV4-1 with TRBJ2-7; D is unresolved. CDR3 size: 13 residues. The germline CDR1 and CDR2 sequences are MGHRA and YSYEKL. V gave up 1 base and J gave up 4 bases, with 8 bases separating them.